A single sample is the source of the 22 T cell receptor beta chains below, sequenced in a study of regulatory T cells in long-lasting Graves disease. Libraries of TCR beta came from iRepertoire HTBI primers plus Arm-PCR of CDR3 regions. TCRdb reprocessed the multiplex PCR reads with MiXCR, giving one entry per CDR3 protein. The profile shows 350,000 to 550,000 distinct CDR3 sequences, about 17% of them singletons. As to time point: newly diagnosed GD, antithyroid drugs for less than 3 months. PBMC RNA was the source of the TCR library. These same data were also listed under a study on T cells in Graves' hyperthyroidism and ophthalmopathy.

This specimen was peripheral blood mononuclear cells (PBMCs), taken at new diagnosis, from a patient treated with antithyroid drugs. The origin of the receptors is a young woman with Graves disease.

This clonotype was seen more than once but under ten times. The chain uses TRBV28 and TRBJ1-3; D ambiguous. CDR1 is MDHEN, CDR2 SYDVKM, per germline. The V end lost 8 bases, the J end lost 7 bases, and 21 bases lay between the germline ends. CDR3 size: 15 residues. The DNA of the CDR3 is TGTGCCAGCTCAGAAAGACGTGTAAGAGGGAACACCATATATTTT. Amino acids: CASSERRVRGNTIYF.

The chain joins TRBV20-1 to TRBJ2-3, with D perhaps being TRBD1 or TRBD2 (5 bases each). Germline V gives CDR1 DFQATT, CDR2 SNEGSKA (reference sequence). The ends were cut back, 0 bases at V and 0 bases at J, with 13 bases in the middle. This CDR3 contains 16 residues. For the CDR3, the DNA is TGCAGTGCTAGAGACCCCGGGACCCTCAGCACAGATACGCAGTATTTT. Residues: CSARDPGTLSTDTQYF.

The rearrangement joins TRBV6-1 to TRBJ2-1, with D unresolved. The germline gives CDR1 MNHNS, CDR2 SASEGT. The CDR3 totals 19 residues. The ends were cut back, 6 bases at V and 7 bases at J, with 31 bases in the middle. The CDR3 nucleotides read TGTGCCAGCAGCCCAATCCAATCTTGGCTTGGGCTTGAGTATAATGAGCAGTTCTTC. This codes for CASSPIQSWLGLEYNEQFF.

The chain couples TRBV7-3 to TRBJ2-2; 9 nucleotides align to TRBD2. CDR1 and CDR2 from the germline V gene are SGHTA and FQGTGA. CDR3 length: 16 amino acids. J lost 6 bases, V lost 1 base, and 6 bases had no gene match. CDR3 region: CASSLNSGSLAGELFF. In DNA form, the CDR3 reads TGTGCCAGCAGCTTAAATAGCGGGAGTCTCGCCGGGGAGCTGTTTTTT.

This clonotype has just a few counts. The rearrangement uses TRBV19 and TRBJ1-1, with TRBD1 matching over 8 bases. Germline V gene sequence: CDR1 LNHDA, CDR2 SQIVND (reference sequence). V lost 3 bases to trimming and J lost 4 bases; unmatched junction nucleotides: 7. There are 15 residues in the CDR3. The CDR3 loop reads CASSMYAGGGTEAFF. CDR3 coding DNA: TGTGCCAGTAGTATGTATGCAGGGGGCGGCACTGAAGCTTTCTTT.

The rearrangement uses TRBV29-1 and TRBJ2-5; D is possibly TRBD1 (6 bases). The germline V gene has CDR1 SQVTM and CDR2 ANQGSEA. This CDR3 comprises 12 residues. CDR3 DNA: TGCAGTGCTAGTATTGACAGGAGGTCCCAGTACTTC. This codes for CSASIDRRSQYF. Supplemented by reference TRBV29-1 and TRBJ2-5, the full variable domain reads SAVISQKPSRDICQRGTSLTIQCQVDSQVTMMFWYRQQPGQSLTLIATANQGSEATYESGFVIDKFPISRPNLTFSTLTVSNMSPEDSSIYLCSASIDRRSQYFGPGTRLLVL.

This clonotype was picked up a small number of times. The chain combines TRBV19 with TRBJ2-5; 7 bases align to TRBD2. In germline, CDR1 is LNHDA, CDR2 SQIVND (reference sequence). The CDR3 covers 18 residues. Unmatched junction bases numbered 18, after V lost 5 bases and J lost 3 bases. The CDR3 sequence is CASSPSDGGTEREETQYF. DNA of the CDR3: TGTGCCAGTAGTCCCTCCGACGGGGGGACCGAGCGTGAAGAGACCCAGTACTTC.

In its sample, this clonotype was seen once. The rearrangement joins TRBV19 to TRBJ2-2, with D unclear. This CDR3 region has 15 residues. V dropped 5 bases and J dropped 4 bases, with 14 bases sitting between them. In germline, CDR1 is LNHDA, CDR2 SQIVND (reference sequence). The CDR3: CASSAASQPTGELFF. Written as DNA, the CDR3 is TGTGCCAGTAGTGCGGCTAGTCAACCCACCGGGGAGCTGTTTTTT.

In this sample, this clonotype turned up many times. The DNA for the CDR3 is TGTGCCAGCAAGGGTTTGGTCACTGAAGCTTTCTTT. Encoded protein: CASKGLVTEAFF. V usage is TRBV28 and J usage is TRBJ1-1; the D is unclear. This CDR3 is built from 12 residues. Trimming shortened V by 7 bases and J by 4 bases, and 10 bases separated the two germline ends. Germline V gene data show CDR1 as MDHEN and CDR2 as SYDVKM.

This clonotype was counted between two and nine times. This sequence joins TRBV20-1 and TRBJ2-1, with a possible D match to TRBD2 (6 bases). Trimming stripped 0 bases from V and 3 bases from J, with 18 bases between. The CDR3 totals 17 residues. CDR1 is DFQATT, CDR2 SNEGSKA, per germline (reference sequence). CDR3 sequence reads: CSARDVTGLKHYNEQFF. The CDR3 coding sequence is TGCAGTGCTAGAGATGTCACGGGACTCAAACACTACAATGAGCAGTTCTTC.

In its sample, this clonotype was seen a few times. V usage is TRBV29-1 and J usage is TRBJ2-7; 7 nucleotides match TRBD1. J gave up 2 bases and V 4 bases, and 11 bases lay outside the gene matches. This CDR3 region has 15 residues. CDR1 SQVTM and CDR2 ANQGSEA come from the germline V gene. The CDR3: CSVVSVGTVTYEQYF. The DNA of the CDR3 is TGCAGCGTTGTAAGTGTCGGGACAGTCACCTACGAGCAGTACTTC.

This clonotype was seen repeatedly, ten times or more. The V call is TRBV6-2 or TRBV6-3, the J call TRBJ2-5; possible D gene TRBD1, 5 bases. Per the germline V gene, CDR1 is MNHEY and CDR2 is SVGEGT. The V and J ends lost 2 bases and 2 bases respectively, with 12 bases between them. The CDR3 loop spans 15 amino acids. The CDR3 loop reads CASSYKQDIQETQYF. In nucleotides, the CDR3 is TGTGCCAGCAGTTACAAACAGGACATTCAAGAGACCCAGTACTTC.

This clonotype appeared many times. The V call is TRBV10-3, the J call TRBJ2-7, with a possible D match to TRBD2 (6 bases). Germline V gene lookup returns CDR1 ENHRY and CDR2 SYGVKD. Trimming pared 10 bases from V and 3 bases from J, leaving 16 bases between. The CDR3 length is 13 residues. This CDR3 reads CATSPRLDYEQYF. The CDR3 nucleotides read TGTGCCACCTCCCCCAGACTAGACTACGAGCAGTACTTC.

The CDR3 reads CAWSRTGGGGNTIYF. The CDR3 DNA reads as TGTGCCTGGAGTAGGACAGGGGGCGGCGGAAACACCATATATTTT. The rearrangement uses TRBV30 and TRBJ1-3; 11 nucleotides line up with TRBD1. Looked up from germline, CDR1 is GTSNPN and CDR2 is SVGIG (reference sequence). J gave up 4 bases and V 2 bases, and 4 bases lay outside the gene matches. This CDR3 has 15 amino acids.

With respect to this clonotype: Lacking the conserved final phenylalanine or tryptophan, this CDR3 likely reflects a read error. The chain joins TRBV20-1 to TRBJ2-7, with TRBD1 matching over 7 bases. With V trimmed by 1 base and J by 2 bases, 2 bases remained unmatched. This CDR3 has 13 amino acids. Germline values: CDR1 DFQATT, CDR2 SNEGSKA (reference sequence). CDR3 loop: CSARGQGAYEQYL. The DNA for the CDR3 is TGCAGTGCTAGAGGCCAGGGGGCCTACGAGCAGTACCTC.

A remark on this clonotype: Since a much larger clone is just one base distant, this may be a read error. CDR3 in DNA: TGTGCCAGTTCACAGTTACCCTATAGCAATCAGCCCCAGCATTTT. Its protein is CASSQLPYSNQPQHF. This sequence joins TRBV28 and TRBJ1-5; the D is unclear. Looked up from germline, CDR1 is MDHEN and CDR2 is SYDVKM. Trimming shortened V by 9 bases and J by 0 bases, and 15 bases separated the two germline ends. The CDR3 runs 15 residues. Variable domain in full (rest from reference TRBV28 and TRBJ1-5): DVKVTQSSRYLVKRTGEKVFLECVQDMDHENMFWYRQDPGLGLRLIYFSYDVKMKEKGDIPEGYSVSREKKERFSLILESASTNQTSMYLCASSQLPYSNQPQHFGDGTRLSIL.

The CDR3 spells CASSGRLAGTGELFF. In DNA form, the CDR3 reads TGTGCCAGCAGTGGTAGGCTAGCGGGAACCGGGGAGCTGTTTTTT. The V and J genes are TRBV2 and TRBJ2-2; 9 nucleotides line up with TRBD2. The J segment lost 5 bases and the V segment lost 4 bases, leaving 5 bases of the junction unmatched. The CDR3 length is 15 residues. CDR1 and CDR2 from the germline V gene are SNHLY and FYNNEI.

The rearrangement uses TRBV20-1 and TRBJ2-7, with D perhaps matching TRBD2 (5 bases). The CDR3 is made up of 12 amino acids. With 1 base removed from V and 7 bases from J, the gap between germline ends came to 11 bases. Germline-derived CDR1 and CDR2 are DFQATT and SNEGSKA (reference sequence). The CDR3 DNA reads TGCAGTGCTAGAGCTAGCCTAAGGGAGCAGTACTTC. It specifies CSARASLREQYF.

This chain joins TRBV20-1 and TRBJ2-3, with 10 bases aligning to TRBD1. The J call is doubtful: the DNA matches TRBJ2-7 better. CDR3 length equals 14 residues. Germline V gene data show CDR1 as DFQATT and CDR2 as SNEGSKA (reference sequence). Here the CDR3 reads CSATRTGGNYEQYF. For the CDR3, the DNA is TGCAGTGCAACCAGGACAGGGGGAAACTACGAGCAGTACTTC.

A few counts support this clonotype. The V and J genes are TRBV2 and TRBJ1-1; D unclear. V was cut by 2 bases and J by 3 bases, with 13 bases left in between. Germline-derived CDR1 and CDR2 are SNHLY and FYNNEI. The CDR3 is 15 amino acids. As DNA, the CDR3 is TGTGCCAGCAGTGAAAGCGCAGCTCCGGACACTGAAGCTTTCTTT. This codes for CASSESAAPDTEAFF.

Only a few counts were recorded for this clonotype. V gene TRBV28 combines with J gene TRBJ1-1, with unresolved D. The V end lost 7 bases, the J end lost 11 bases, and 17 bases lay between the germline ends. The length of the CDR3 is 12 residues. CDR1 and CDR2 from the germline V gene are MDHEN and SYDVKM. CDR3 coding DNA: TGTGCCAGCACCTTATACAGAGGAGTTGCTTTCTTT. Amino acids: CASTLYRGVAFF.

With regard to this clonotype: A much larger clonotype is one base distant, so this may be a read error. The chain has TRBV7-3 and TRBJ2-7; D is possibly TRBD1 (6 bases). The CDR3 spans 14 residues. Germline V gives CDR1 SGHTA, CDR2 FQGTGA. Trimming took off 4 bases at V and 7 bases at J, with 17 bases between the two ends. The CDR3 nucleotides are TGTGCCAGCAGCTCCCCAGACAGGACGAATGAGCAGTACTTC. Amino acid sequence: CASSSPDRTNEQYF.